The sequence of this TCR beta chain was determined in a study of vaccination and CD4 T cells after COVID-19. Study-wide points: Investigators enrolled relatively few convalescent patients and included no early post-infection timepoints.

An Oncomine TCR Beta short-read assay was used to sequence the DNA from cultured CD4+ T cells. TCRdb recomputed calls from the PCR reads with MiXCR, one row per CDR3 protein. Here the sample spans tens of thousands of distinct CDR3 sequences, over 35% being singletons. This clonotype has more than one count but fewer than ten. Its specificity is unknown. Sample treatment: approximately nine-day PBMC culture with coronavirus spike peptide pools or control peptides (ViraFEST assay). Germline V CDR1 and CDR2: SGHTA, FQGNSA. Trimming removed 2 bases from V and 6 bases from J; junction bases left unmatched: 9. This CDR3 spans 17 amino acids.

This sequence was found in a human donor who received a COVID-19 vaccine. Sequenced material: CD4+ T cells from blood, cultured in vitro, taken before SARS-CoV-2 vaccination. The chain couples TRBV7-2 to TRBJ2-1; 11 bases align to TRBD2. The CDR3 is CASSLQGSSGGANEQFF. CDR3 sequence (DNA): TGTGCCAGCAGCTTACAGGGAAGTAGCGGGGGGGCCAATGAGCAGTTCTTC.